The next 32 T cell receptor beta chains were all read from a single sample in a study of blood T cell repertoires in COVID-19. Produced via immunoSEQ multiplex PCR; TCRdb's table is partial and in-frame only. Here the sample spans over 150,000 clones, 82% being singletons. The source material was PBMCs or T cells enriched from blood (not recorded which). These receptors originate from a man in his forties who had recovered from COVID-19.

This clone was picked up one time. At one end, the junction sequence differs from germline, possibly due to a read error. This rearrangement joins TRBV7-8 to TRBJ2-1, with D possibly being TRBD2 (6 bases). This CDR3 has 12 residues. From germline, CDR1 is SGHVS and CDR2 FQNEAQ. The chain's CDR3 is CASNLGRNEQFF. The CDR3, as DNA: TGTGCCAGCAACTTAGGGAGGAATGAGCAGTTCTTC.

The J gene is TRBJ2-5, the V gene TRBV6-5; no clear D. Germline V gene sequence: CDR1 MNHEY, CDR2 SVGAGI. This CDR3 contains 14 residues. The ends were cut back, 0 bases at V and 2 bases at J, with 7 bases in the middle. The CDR3: CASSYSASQETQYF. CDR3 in DNA: TGTGCCAGCAGTTACTCGGCATCACAAGAGACCCAGTACTTC.

CDR3 coding DNA: TGCGCCAGCAGCCAAGGGAACGAAGGACTCTCCGGAAACACCATATATTTT. Translation: CASSQGNEGLSGNTIYF. The chain joins TRBV4-3 to TRBJ1-3; no definite D call. The V and J ends lost 1 base and 4 bases respectively, with 17 bases between them. Germline CDR1 LGHNA, CDR2 YSLEER. This CDR3 is built from 17 residues.

The genes are TRBV29-1 and TRBJ2-3; 8 bases are a match to TRBD2. Germline CDR1 SQVTM, CDR2 ANQGSEA. The CDR3 contains 15 residues. V was clipped by 5 bases and J by 5 bases; unmatched bases: 12. Written as DNA, the CDR3 is TGCAGCGTTCCGGGGGCAGCGGGAGCGAAAGATACGCAGTATTTT. It yields the protein CSVPGAAGAKDTQYF.

The chain recombines TRBV24-1 with TRBJ1-5; D may be TRBD1 (5 bases). The CDR3 is made up of 13 amino acids. Between the trimmed V and J ends, which lost 6 bases and 4 bases, there was a span of 9 bases. The germline gives CDR1 KGHDR, CDR2 SFDVKD. DNA of the CDR3: TGTGCCACCAGTCCCAACAGGAATCAGCCCCAGCATTTT. Protein: CATSPNRNQPQHF.

This rearrangement joins TRBV7-8 to TRBJ2-7, with 7 bases that match TRBD2. Germline V lookup: CDR1 SGHVS, CDR2 FQNEAQ. The CDR3 runs to 12 residues. V gave up 3 bases and J gave up 10 bases; unmatched junction bases: 6. The chain's CDR3 is CASSFPAGLQYV. CDR3 DNA: TGTGCCAGCAGCTTCCCAGCGGGACTTCAGTACGTC.

The genes are TRBV28 and TRBJ2-1; maybe TRBD2 (5 bases). With 1 base removed from V and 1 base from J, the gap between germline ends came to 14 bases. Per germline, CDR1 MDHEN and CDR2 SYDVKM. The CDR3 is 17 amino acids. The CDR3 nucleotides are TGTGCCAGCAGTTTATCGAGGGCAGGCCCTTCCTACAATGAGCAGTTCTTC. Its protein product is CASSLSRAGPSYNEQFF.

V gene TRBV11-2 combines with J gene TRBJ1-1, with D perhaps TRBD1 (6 bases). With 1 base removed from V and 8 bases from J, the gap between germline ends came to 14 bases. The V gene's germline CDR1 is SGHAT and CDR2 FQNNGV. The CDR3 totals 14 residues. The CDR3: CASSLVAGASEAFF. CDR3 bases: TGTGCCAGCAGCTTAGTTGCAGGGGCCAGCGAAGCTTTCTTT.

This clone was counted a single time. The gene calls are TRBV6-1 and TRBJ2-3; 7 bases are shared with TRBD1. The germline gives CDR1 MNHNS, CDR2 SASEGT. This CDR3 spans 17 amino acids. The J segment lost 1 base and the V segment lost 0 bases, leaving 7 bases of the junction unmatched. The CDR3 loop is CASSEALRQGGTDTQYF. In DNA form, the CDR3 reads TGTGCCAGCAGTGAAGCGCTGAGACAGGGCGGCACAGATACGCAGTATTTT.

This clone was seen only once. The chain links TRBV7-2 to TRBJ1-2; D ambiguous. CDR3 length equals 13 residues. The V and J ends lost 4 bases and 8 bases respectively, with 14 bases between them. CDR1 is SGHTA and CDR2 is FQGNSA in the germline V gene. The CDR3 here is CASSSTPGGGYTF. CDR3 coding DNA: TGTGCCAGCAGCTCCACTCCCGGCGGAGGCTACACCTTC.

The chain has TRBV5-6 and TRBJ1-4; 10 bases are shared with TRBD1. The trim removed 2 bases at V and 3 bases at J, leaving 7 bases unmatched. Germline values: CDR1 SGHDT, CDR2 YYEEEE. This CDR3 spans 17 amino acids. In DNA form, the CDR3 reads TGTGCCAGCAGCTTCGGGACAGGGGAGCTGGCTAATGAAAAACTGTTTTTT. Its translation: CASSFGTGELANEKLFF.

This clone has a handful of counts. This chain connects TRBV7-9 to TRBJ2-1, with D possibly matching TRBD2 (7 bases). Germline V gives CDR1 SEHNR, CDR2 FQNEAQ (reference sequence). CDR3 size: 15 residues. The ends were cut back, 2 bases at V and 9 bases at J, with 17 bases in the middle. As DNA, the CDR3 is TGTGCCAGCAGCTTAAGAGCATCGGGGGGCAGTGAGCAGTTCTTC. It translates to CASSLRASGGSEQFF.

This chain links TRBV9 with TRBJ2-1; TRBD2 agrees at 9 bases. The V and J ends lost 3 bases and 4 bases, in that order; junction bases with no gene match: 5. Germline V gives CDR1 SGDLS, CDR2 YYNGEE. This CDR3 spans 15 amino acids. CDR3 residues: CASSDSGGTYNEQFF. The CDR3 nucleotides are TGTGCCAGCAGCGATAGCGGGGGAACTTACAATGAGCAGTTCTTC. The full variable domain, its missing parts supplied by reference TRBV9 and TRBJ2-1, is DSGVTQTPKHLITATGQRVTLRCSPRSGDLSVYWYQQSLDQGLQFLIQYYNGEERAKGNILERFSAQQFPDLHSELNLSSLELGDSALYFCASSDSGGTYNEQFFGPGTRLTVL.

The chain recombines TRBV7-8 with TRBJ2-2, with 7 positions matching TRBD1. Looked up from germline, CDR1 is SGHVS and CDR2 is FQNEAQ. Trimming removed 4 bases from V and 7 bases from J; junction bases left unmatched: 12. This CDR3 comprises 16 residues. The CDR3 sequence: CASSYLVTGAHGELFF. For the CDR3, the DNA is TGTGCCAGCAGCTACCTCGTCACAGGGGCCCACGGGGAGCTGTTTTTT.

This rearrangement joins TRBV7-9 to TRBJ2-3, with D possibly matching TRBD2 (7 bases). Between the trimmed V and J ends, which lost 3 bases and 3 bases, there was a span of 13 bases. This CDR3 has 15 residues. CDR1 is SEHNR, CDR2 FQNEAQ, per germline (reference sequence). The CDR3 loop is CASSFMGGRTDTQYF. As DNA, the CDR3 is TGTGCCAGCAGCTTCATGGGGGGGCGGACAGATACGCAGTATTTT.

The chain carries TRBV5-1 and TRBJ1-5, with TRBD1 as a possible D gene (5 bases). Trimming took off 2 bases at V and 9 bases at J, with 18 bases between the two ends. The germline CDR1 and CDR2 sequences are SGHRS and YFSETQ. CDR3 length: 15 amino acids. The CDR3 reads CASSFEGLGQSPQHF. DNA of the CDR3: TGCGCCAGCAGCTTCGAGGGACTGGGTCAATCGCCCCAGCATTTT.

The CDR3 nucleotides read TGTGCCAGCAGCCAAGCGGGACAGGGTCCCACTGAAGCTTTCTTT. Residues: CASSQAGQGPTEAFF. V gene TRBV3-1 (or the pseudogene TRBV3-2) combines with J gene TRBJ1-1, with TRBD1 identical over 9 bases. CDR3 length: 15 amino acids. Trimming cost V 1 base and J 4 bases; bases outside gene matches: 4. CDR1 and CDR2 (germline): LGHDT, YNNKEL (reference sequence).

In DNA, the CDR3 is TGTGCCAGCAACATACAGGGGGCTGGACAGCCCCAGCATTTT. As protein: CASNIQGAGQPQHF. V gene TRBV2 combines with J gene TRBJ1-5, with TRBD1 matching over 9 bases. The V segment lost 7 bases and the J segment 7 bases; nucleotides outside the gene matches: 8. CDR3 size: 14 residues. Germline V gene sequence: CDR1 SNHLY, CDR2 FYNNEI.

This clone has just one count. The chain has TRBV27 and TRBJ2-1; 9 bases map to TRBD2. V shed 5 bases, J shed 0 bases, and the junction held 5 bases outside the gene matches. CDR3 length equals 16 residues. Per germline, CDR1 MNHEY and CDR2 SMNVEV (reference sequence). The CDR3: CASSPTSGYSYNEQFF. DNA for the CDR3: TGTGCCAGCAGTCCCACTAGCGGGTACTCCTACAATGAGCAGTTCTTC.

J is TRBJ2-2 and V is TRBV28, with TRBD2 identical over 9 bases. Per the germline V gene, CDR1 is MDHEN and CDR2 is SYDVKM. V lost 6 bases to trimming and J lost 3 bases; unmatched junction nucleotides: 14. This CDR3 spans 18 amino acids. The CDR3 region is CASSLDFGTSYHTGELFF. In DNA form, the CDR3 reads TGTGCCAGCAGCTTAGACTTCGGGACTAGCTACCACACCGGGGAGCTGTTTTTT.

This clone was seen repeatedly, ten times or more. The CDR3 protein is CASSEYLAGGSYEQYF. Here the CDR3 DNA reads TGTGCCAGCAGTGAATATCTAGCGGGAGGCTCCTACGAGCAGTACTTC. The V gene is TRBV6-1, the J gene TRBJ2-7; TRBD2 aligns across 11 bases. The J segment lost 0 bases and the V segment lost 2 bases, leaving 3 bases of the junction unmatched. The germline V gene has CDR1 MNHNS and CDR2 SASEGT. The CDR3 consists of 16 residues.

In its sample, this clone was seen many times. The chain uses TRBV29-1 and TRBJ1-4, with D possibly being TRBD1 (6 bases). This CDR3 comprises 13 residues. CDR1 is SQVTM and CDR2 is ANQGSEA in the germline V gene. Trimming removed 6 bases at V and 3 bases at J, with 11 bases between. The CDR3: CSVMGAANEKLFF. CDR3 coding DNA: TGCAGCGTCATGGGGGCAGCTAATGAAAAACTGTTTTTT.

J is TRBJ1-1 and V is TRBV28; no clear D gene. The CDR3 has 16 residues. Germline loops: CDR1 MDHEN, CDR2 SYDVKM. The ends were cut back, 1 base at V and 0 bases at J, with 12 bases in the middle. The CDR3 sequence is CASSLSAAVLNTEAFF. CDR3 nucleotide sequence: TGTGCCAGCAGTTTATCCGCGGCCGTTTTGAACACTGAAGCTTTCTTT.

As DNA, the CDR3 is TGCGCCAGCAGCCGAAAGCGGGACACCTTGAACACTGAAGCTTTCTTT. Translating gives CASSRKRDTLNTEAFF. The rearrangement links TRBV4-1 to TRBJ1-1; D might be TRBD1 (6 bases). Germline lookup yields CDR1 MGHRA and CDR2 YSYEKL. V was clipped by 4 bases and J by 0 bases, with 15 bases between them. This CDR3 is built from 16 residues.

This sequence joins TRBV25-1 and TRBJ1-1; possible D gene TRBD1, 5 bases. Germline V gene sequence: CDR1 MGHDK, CDR2 SYGVNS. Trimming cost V 8 bases and J 10 bases, with 14 bases left between them. The CDR3 has 11 amino acids. CDR3 residues: CASRSGGGAFF. CDR3 bases: TGTGCCAGCCGGAGTGGGGGGGGAGCTTTCTTT. Filled out from reference TRBV25-1 and TRBJ1-1, the complete variable domain reads EADIYQTPRYLVIGTGKKITLECSQTMGHDKMYWYQQDPGMELHLIHYSYGVNSTEKGDLSSESTVSRIRTEHFPLTLESARPSHTSQYLCASRSGGGAFFGQGTRLTVV.

This chain joins TRBV9 and TRBJ2-5; 15 nucleotides agree with TRBD2. The CDR3 totals 15 residues. CDR1 and CDR2 (germline): SGDLS, YYNGEE. The ends lost 3 bases at V and 5 bases at J; junction bases unmatched: 2. The CDR3 DNA reads TGTGCCAGCAGCGGGACTAGCGGGAGGGTGGAGACCCAGTACTTC. As protein: CASSGTSGRVETQYF.

The V call is TRBV29-1, the J call TRBJ2-3; 12 positions match TRBD2. The CDR3 length is 15 residues. Germline CDR1 reads SQVTM; CDR2 reads ANQGSEA. The ends lost 4 bases at V and 1 base at J; junction bases unmatched: 3. The CDR3, as DNA: TGCAGCGTTGTTCTAGCGGGAGGGCGCACAGATACGCAGTATTTT. This translates into CSVVLAGGRTDTQYF.

V usage is TRBV4-3 and J usage is TRBJ1-3; D call uncertain. There are 16 residues in the CDR3. V shed 7 bases and J shed 0 bases, with 16 bases lying between them. Germline values: CDR1 LGHNA, CDR2 YSLEER. CDR3 sequence reads: CASTVQLIPSGNTIYF. CDR3 sequence (DNA): TGCGCCAGCACCGTACAGCTTATTCCCTCTGGAAACACCATATATTTT.

The rearrangement uses TRBV24-1 and TRBJ1-5; 9 bases are a match to TRBD1. Germline V gene sequence: CDR1 KGHDR, CDR2 SFDVKD. The CDR3 extends over 16 amino acids. With 7 bases clipped from V and 4 bases from J, the junction kept 10 bases outside the gene matches. In nucleotides, the CDR3 is TGTGCCACCAGAGCAAGGGGGACAGGGAGTAATCAGCCCCAGCATTTT. It specifies CATRARGTGSNQPQHF.

This chain joins TRBV6-2 or TRBV6-3 and TRBJ1-1; D possibly corresponds to TRBD1 (5 bases). The ends were cut back, 5 bases at V and 6 bases at J, with 13 bases in the middle. Germline V lookup: CDR1 MNHEY, CDR2 SVGEGT. The CDR3 length is 13 residues. DNA of the CDR3: TGTGCCAGCAGTACAATCAGGGTAGCTGAAGCTTTCTTT. This encodes CASSTIRVAEAFF.

This chain uses TRBV9 with TRBJ2-7, with TRBD1 as a possible D gene (6 bases). V lost 0 bases and J 1 base, leaving 11 bases between the germline ends. Germline V gene sequence: CDR1 SGDLS, CDR2 YYNGEE. The length of the CDR3 is 15 residues. The CDR3 loop reads CASSVGAGASYEQYF. The CDR3 nucleotides read TGTGCCAGCAGCGTAGGGGCAGGGGCGTCCTACGAGCAGTACTTC. Variable domain in full (rest from reference TRBV9 and TRBJ2-7): DSGVTQTPKHLITATGQRVTLRCSPRSGDLSVYWYQQSLDQGLQFLIQYYNGEERAKGNILERFSAQQFPDLHSELNLSSLELGDSALYFCASSVGAGASYEQYFGPGTRLTVT.

The rearrangement links TRBV7-6 to TRBJ1-3; D is undetermined. The ends were cut back, 9 bases at V and 0 bases at J, with 15 bases in the middle. This CDR3 has 15 residues. Germline V CDR1 and CDR2: SGHVS, FNYEAQ. The CDR3 DNA follows: TGTGCCAGTGCTCAAGAGCTAAACTCTGGAAACACCATATATTTT. It yields the protein CASAQELNSGNTIYF.